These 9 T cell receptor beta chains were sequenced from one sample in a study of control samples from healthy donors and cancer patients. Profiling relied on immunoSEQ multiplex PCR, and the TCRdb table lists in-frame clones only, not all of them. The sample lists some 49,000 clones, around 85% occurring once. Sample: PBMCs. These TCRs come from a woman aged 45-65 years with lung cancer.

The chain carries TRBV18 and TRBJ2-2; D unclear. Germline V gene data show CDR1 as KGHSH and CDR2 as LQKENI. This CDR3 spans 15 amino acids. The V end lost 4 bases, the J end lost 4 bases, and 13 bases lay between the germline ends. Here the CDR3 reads CASSQSPGPTGELFF. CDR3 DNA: TGTGCCAGCTCACAATCCCCAGGTCCCACCGGGGAGCTGTTTTTT.

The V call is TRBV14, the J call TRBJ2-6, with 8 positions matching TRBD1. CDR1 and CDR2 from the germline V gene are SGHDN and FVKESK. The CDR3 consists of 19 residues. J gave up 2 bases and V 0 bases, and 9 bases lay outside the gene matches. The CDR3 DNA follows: TGTGCCAGCAGCCAAGATCGAGGACAGGGTCCCACTGGGGCCAACGTCCTGACTTTC. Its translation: CASSQDRGQGPTGANVLTF.

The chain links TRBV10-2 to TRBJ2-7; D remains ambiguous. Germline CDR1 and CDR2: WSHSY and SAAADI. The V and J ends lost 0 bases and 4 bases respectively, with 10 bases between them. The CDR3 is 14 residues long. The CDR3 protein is CASSESIIGYEQYF. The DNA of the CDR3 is TGCGCCAGCAGTGAGTCGATAATAGGATACGAGCAGTACTTC.

This CDR3 is CASSPGQTDSPLHF. For the CDR3, the DNA is TGCGCCAGCAGCCCCGGACAGACAGATTCACCCCTCCACTTT. The chain has TRBV5-1 and TRBJ1-6; TRBD1 might be the D (6 bases). Trimming shortened V by 4 bases and J by 8 bases, and 13 bases separated the two germline ends. The CDR3 has 14 residues. In germline, CDR1 is SGHRS, CDR2 YFSETQ. Filled out from reference TRBV5-1 and TRBJ1-6, the complete variable domain reads KAGVTQTPRYLIKTRGQQVTLSCSPISGHRSVSWYQQTPGQGLQFLFEYFSETQRNKGNFPGRFSGRQFSNSRSEMNVSTLELGDSALYLCASSPGQTDSPLHFGNGTRLTVT.

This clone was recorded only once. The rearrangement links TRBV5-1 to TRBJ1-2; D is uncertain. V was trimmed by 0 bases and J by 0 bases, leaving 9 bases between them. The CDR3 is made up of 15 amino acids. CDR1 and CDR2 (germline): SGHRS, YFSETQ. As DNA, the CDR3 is TGCGCCAGCAGCTTGGTACCCGGAGCTAACTATGGCTACACCTTC. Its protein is CASSLVPGANYGYTF.

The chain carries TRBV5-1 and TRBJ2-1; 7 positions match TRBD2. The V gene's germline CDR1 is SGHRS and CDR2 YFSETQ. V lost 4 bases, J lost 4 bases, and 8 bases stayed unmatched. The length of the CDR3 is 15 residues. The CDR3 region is CASSLGDYLYNEQFF. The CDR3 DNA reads TGCGCCAGCAGCCTCGGGGACTACCTATACAATGAGCAGTTCTTC.

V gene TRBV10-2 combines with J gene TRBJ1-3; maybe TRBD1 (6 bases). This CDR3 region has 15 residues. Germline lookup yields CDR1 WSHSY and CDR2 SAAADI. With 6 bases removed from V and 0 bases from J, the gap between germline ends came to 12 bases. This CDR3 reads CASSPDRISGNTIYF. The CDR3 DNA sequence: TGCGCCAGCAGCCCCGACAGGATCTCTGGAAACACCATATATTTT.

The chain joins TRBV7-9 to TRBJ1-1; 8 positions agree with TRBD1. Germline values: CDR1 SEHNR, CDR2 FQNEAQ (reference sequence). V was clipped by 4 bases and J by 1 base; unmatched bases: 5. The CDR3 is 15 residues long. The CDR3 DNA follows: TGTGCCAGCAGCTCAGGGGGCGGTAGGAACACTGAAGCTTTCTTT. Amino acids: CASSSGGGRNTEAFF. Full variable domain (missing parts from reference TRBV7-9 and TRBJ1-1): DTGVSQNPRHKITKRGQNVTFRCDPISEHNRLYWYRQTLGQGPEFLTYFQNEAQLEKSRLLSDRFSAERPKGSFSTLEIQRTEQGDSAMYLCASSSGGGRNTEAFFGQGTRLTVV.

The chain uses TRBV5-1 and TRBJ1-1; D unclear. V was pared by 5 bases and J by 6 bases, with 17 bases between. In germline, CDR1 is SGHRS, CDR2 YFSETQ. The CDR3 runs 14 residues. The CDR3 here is CASSEGGGQAEAFF. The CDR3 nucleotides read TGCGCCAGCAGTGAGGGAGGCGGTCAGGCTGAAGCTTTCTTT.